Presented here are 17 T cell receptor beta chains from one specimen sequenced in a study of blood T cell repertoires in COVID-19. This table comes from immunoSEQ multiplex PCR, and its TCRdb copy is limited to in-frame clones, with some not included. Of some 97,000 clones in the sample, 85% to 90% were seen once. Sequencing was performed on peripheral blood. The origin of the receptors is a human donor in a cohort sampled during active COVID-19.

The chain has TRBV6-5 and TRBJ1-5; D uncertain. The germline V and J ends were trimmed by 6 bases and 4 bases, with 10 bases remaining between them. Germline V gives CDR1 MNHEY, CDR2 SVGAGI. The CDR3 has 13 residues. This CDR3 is CASRQQQNQPQHF. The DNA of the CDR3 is TGTGCCAGCAGACAACAGCAAAATCAGCCCCAGCATTTT.

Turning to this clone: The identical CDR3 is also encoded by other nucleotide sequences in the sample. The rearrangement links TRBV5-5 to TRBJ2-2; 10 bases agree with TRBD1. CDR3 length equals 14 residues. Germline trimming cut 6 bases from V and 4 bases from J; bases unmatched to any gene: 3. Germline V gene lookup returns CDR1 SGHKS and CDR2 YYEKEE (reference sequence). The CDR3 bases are TGTGCCAGCACCCGGACAGGGGGCACCGGGGAGCTGTTTTTT. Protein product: CASTRTGGTGELFF.

The CDR3 DNA is TGTGCCAGCAGCGTAGATGGTTTGAGGGAGCAGTACTTC. Amino acids: CASSVDGLREQYF. The rearrangement joins TRBV9 to TRBJ2-7; D remains unclear. The CDR3 contains 13 residues. Trimming pared 0 bases from V and 7 bases from J, leaving 11 bases between. CDR1 and CDR2 from the germline V gene are SGDLS and YYNGEE.

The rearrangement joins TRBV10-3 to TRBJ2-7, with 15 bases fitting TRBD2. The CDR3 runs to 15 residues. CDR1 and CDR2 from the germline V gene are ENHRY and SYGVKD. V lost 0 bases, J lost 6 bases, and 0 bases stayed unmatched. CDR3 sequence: CAISESGLAGGEQYF. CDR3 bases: TGTGCCATCAGTGAGTCGGGACTAGCGGGGGGCGAGCAGTACTTC.

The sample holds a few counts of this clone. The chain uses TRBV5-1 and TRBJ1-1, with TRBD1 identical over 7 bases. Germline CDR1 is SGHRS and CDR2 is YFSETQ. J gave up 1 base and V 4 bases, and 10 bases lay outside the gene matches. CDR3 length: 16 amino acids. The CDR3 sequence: CASSPGTGAQNTEAFF. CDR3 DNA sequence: TGCGCCAGCAGCCCGGGAACAGGGGCCCAGAACACTGAAGCTTTCTTT.

CDR3 region: CASSLGQPTDTQYF. CDR3 nucleotide sequence: TGTGCCAGCAGCTTGGGACAACCAACAGATACGCAGTATTTT. The chain recombines TRBV7-7 with TRBJ2-3; possibly TRBD1 for D (6 bases). The CDR3 has 14 residues. The germline gives CDR1 SSHAT, CDR2 FNYEAQ (reference sequence). V was clipped by 3 bases and J by 3 bases, with 10 bases between them.

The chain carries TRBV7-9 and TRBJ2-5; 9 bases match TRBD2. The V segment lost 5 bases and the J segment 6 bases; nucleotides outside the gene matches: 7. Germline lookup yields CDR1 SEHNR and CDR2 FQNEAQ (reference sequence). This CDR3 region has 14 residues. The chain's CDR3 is CASSTGTSSKTQYF. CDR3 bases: TGTGCCAGCAGCACCGGGACTAGCTCGAAGACCCAGTACTTC. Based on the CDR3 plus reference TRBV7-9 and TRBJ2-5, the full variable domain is DTGVSQNPRHKITKRGQNVTFRCDPISEHNRLYWYRQTLGQGPEFLTYFQNEAQLEKSRLLSDRFSAERPKGSFSTLEIQRTEQGDSAMYLCASSTGTSSKTQYFGPGTRLLVL.

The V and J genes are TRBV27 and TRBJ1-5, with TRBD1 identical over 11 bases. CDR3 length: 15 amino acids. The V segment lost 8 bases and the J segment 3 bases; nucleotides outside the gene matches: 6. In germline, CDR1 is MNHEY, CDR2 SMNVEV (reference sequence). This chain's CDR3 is CASRGQGANNQPQHF. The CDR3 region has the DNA TGTGCCAGCCGTGGACAGGGGGCTAACAATCAGCCCCAGCATTTT.

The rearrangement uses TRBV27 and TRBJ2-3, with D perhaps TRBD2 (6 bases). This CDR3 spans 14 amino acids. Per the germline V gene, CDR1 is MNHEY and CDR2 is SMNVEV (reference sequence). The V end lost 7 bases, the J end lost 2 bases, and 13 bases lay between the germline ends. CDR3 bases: TGTGCCAGCAAGCCGGGACTCCACACAGATACGCAGTATTTT. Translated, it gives CASKPGLHTDTQYF.

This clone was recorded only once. CDR3 nucleotides: TGTGCCAGCTCACCTGGACTAGCCCCCTACAATGAGCAGTTCTTC. The encoded protein is CASSPGLAPYNEQFF. The chain combines TRBV18 with TRBJ2-1; 8 bases map to TRBD2. The V gene's germline CDR1 is KGHSH and CDR2 LQKENI. Losses at the gene ends were 3 bases for V and 2 bases for J; bases not matched to a gene: 3. This CDR3 contains 15 residues.

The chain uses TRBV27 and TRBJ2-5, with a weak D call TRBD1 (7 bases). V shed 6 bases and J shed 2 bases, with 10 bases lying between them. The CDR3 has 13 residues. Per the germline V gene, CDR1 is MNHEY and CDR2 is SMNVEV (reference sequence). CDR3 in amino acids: CASSRGDQETQYF. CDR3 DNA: TGTGCCAGCAGCAGGGGGGATCAAGAGACCCAGTACTTC.

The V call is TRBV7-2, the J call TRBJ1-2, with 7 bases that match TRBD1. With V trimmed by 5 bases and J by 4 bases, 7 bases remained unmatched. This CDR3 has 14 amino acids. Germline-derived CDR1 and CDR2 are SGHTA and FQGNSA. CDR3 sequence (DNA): TGTGCCAGCAGCCCCCCCAGGACAGGCTATGGCTACACCTTC. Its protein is CASSPPRTGYGYTF.

DNA for the CDR3: TGTGCCAGCAGCTTAGATGCTGGAGGGCCGGGGGAGACCCAGTACTTC. Translated, it gives CASSLDAGGPGETQYF. The V and J genes are TRBV7-9 and TRBJ2-5; the D gene is possibly TRBD2 (6 bases). V lost 1 base to trimming and J lost 5 bases, with 17 bases between them. Germline loops: CDR1 SEHNR, CDR2 FQNEAQ (reference sequence). CDR3 size: 16 residues.

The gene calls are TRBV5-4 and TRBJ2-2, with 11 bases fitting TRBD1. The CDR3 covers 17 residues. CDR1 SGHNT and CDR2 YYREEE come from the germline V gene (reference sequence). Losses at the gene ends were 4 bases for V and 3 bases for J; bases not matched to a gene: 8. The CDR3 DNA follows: TGTGCCAGCAGCCACGGGACAGGGGGGGGATACACCGGGGAGCTGTTTTTT. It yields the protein CASSHGTGGGYTGELFF. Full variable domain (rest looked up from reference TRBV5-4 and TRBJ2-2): ETGVTQSPTHLIKTRGQQVTLRCSSQSGHNTVSWYQQALGQGPQFIFQYYREEENGRGNFPPRFSGLQFPNYSSELNVNALELDDSALYLCASSHGTGGGYTGELFFGEGSRLTVL.

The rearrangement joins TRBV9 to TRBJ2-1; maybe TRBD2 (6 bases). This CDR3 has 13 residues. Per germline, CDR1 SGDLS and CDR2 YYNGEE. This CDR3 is CATSEGLYNEQFF. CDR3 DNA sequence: TGTGCTACGTCCGAGGGACTCTACAATGAGCAGTTCTTC.

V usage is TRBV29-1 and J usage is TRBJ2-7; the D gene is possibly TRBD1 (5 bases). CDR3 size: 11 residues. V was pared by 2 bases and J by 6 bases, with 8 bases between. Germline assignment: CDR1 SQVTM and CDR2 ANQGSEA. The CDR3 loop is CSVEMGPEQYF. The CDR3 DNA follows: TGCAGCGTTGAAATGGGGCCCGAGCAGTACTTC.

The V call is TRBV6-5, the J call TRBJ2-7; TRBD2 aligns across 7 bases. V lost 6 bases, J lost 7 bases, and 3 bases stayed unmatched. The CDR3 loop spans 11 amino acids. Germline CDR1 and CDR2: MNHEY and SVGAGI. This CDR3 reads CASRGGGEQYF. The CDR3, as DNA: TGTGCCAGCAGGGGGGGAGGGGAGCAGTACTTC.